This TCR beta chain is drawn from a study of technical replicates of blood from several donors. The CDR3 loop spans 17 amino acids. The junction had 9 bases not matched to a gene; V was cut back by 5 bases and J by 1 base. CDR1 is SEHNR, CDR2 FQNEAQ, per germline (reference sequence). Only in-frame clones appear in the TCRdb table, and some are missing; sequencing was by immunoSEQ multiplex PCR. Counted here are tens of thousands of clones, nearly 98% occurring once; the ten biggest clones make up over 0.15%. The receptor was derived from a human donor in good health. The rearrangement joins TRBV7-9 to TRBJ2-3; 10 positions match TRBD1. The sequencing sample was made of T cells isolated from PBMCs. The CDR3 nucleotides read TGTGCCAGCAGCCCATGGGACAGGGGAGCTCGCACAGATACGCAGTATTTT. This sequence encodes CASSPWDRGARTDTQYF.